This TCR beta chain comes out of a study of blood T cell repertoires in COVID-19. Study-level information: Sample material is recorded as cDNA or gDNA derived from T cells, B-cell-depleted T cells, or PBMCs.

Germline V gene data show CDR1 as GTSNPN and CDR2 as SVGIG (reference sequence). The ends were cut back, 1 base at V and 6 bases at J, with 9 bases in the middle. CDR3 length: 12 residues. The assay was immunoSEQ multiplex PCR, and TCRdb's table has in-frame clones only and misses some. The sample holds around 200,000 clones, around 82% seen once. Sequencing was performed on peripheral blood. The receptor was isolated from a woman aged 65 to 85 with acute or convalescent COVID-19. J is TRBJ1-2 and V is TRBV30; no firm D call. CDR3 protein: CAWSESEDGYTF. As DNA, the CDR3 is TGTGCCTGGAGTGAGTCAGAAGATGGCTACACCTTC.